Shown below are 18 T cell receptor beta chains from a single sample sequenced in a study of blood T cell repertoires in COVID-19. Clones were sequenced by immunoSEQ multiplex PCR, and TCRdb holds only the in-frame ones, with some missing. The profile shows approximately 90,000 clones, around nine tenths of them singletons. The specimen was peripheral blood. These receptors originate from a woman between 70 and 85 years old with acute or convalescent COVID-19.

This clone was recorded only once. The chain carries TRBV7-9 and TRBJ2-7; the D is unclear. V lost 6 bases, J lost 4 bases, and 10 bases lay in between. This CDR3 comprises 12 residues. Germline CDR1 reads SEHNR; CDR2 reads FQNEAQ (reference sequence). The CDR3, as DNA: TGTGCCAGCAGTATGGCGACTTACGAGCAGTACTTC. This sequence encodes CASSMATYEQYF.

CDR3 residues: CASSSSGTSGGGRGTIGQFF. The DNA of the CDR3 is TGTGCCAGTAGTAGTTCCGGGACTAGCGGGGGCGGACGAGGAACAATTGGGCAGTTCTTC. The rearrangement links TRBV19 to TRBJ2-1; 14 bases agree with TRBD2. The V gene's germline CDR1 is LNHDA and CDR2 SQIVND (reference sequence). The CDR3 is 20 residues long. V gave up 4 bases and J gave up 12 bases; unmatched junction bases: 23.

The J gene is TRBJ2-5, the V gene TRBV5-1; 12 bases agree with TRBD1. The germline V gene has CDR1 SGHRS and CDR2 YFSETQ. V shed 1 base, J shed 4 bases, and the junction held 5 bases outside the gene matches. The CDR3 has 16 amino acids. This CDR3 is CASSLPGTGGAETQYF. The DNA of the CDR3 is TGCGCCAGCAGCTTGCCCGGGACAGGGGGCGCAGAGACCCAGTACTTC.

A few counts support this clone. Here the CDR3 DNA reads TGCAGCGTCCGACAGGCAACTAACACTGAAGCTTTCTTT. Translating it yields CSVRQATNTEAFF. The chain has TRBV29-1 and TRBJ1-1; the D gene is possibly TRBD1 (6 bases). This CDR3 has 13 amino acids. Trimming took 6 bases from V and 2 from J, leaving 13 bases between them. The germline CDR1 and CDR2 sequences are SQVTM and ANQGSEA.

The chain carries TRBV7-9 and TRBJ2-7, with 8 bases fitting TRBD1. The V segment lost 3 bases and the J segment 5 bases; nucleotides outside the gene matches: 9. The length of the CDR3 is 15 residues. Germline V lookup: CDR1 SEHNR, CDR2 FQNEAQ (reference sequence). The CDR3 loop is CASSFLAGGRDEQYF. CDR3 in DNA: TGTGCCAGCAGCTTCCTCGCAGGGGGCCGGGACGAGCAGTACTTC. The full variable domain, completed using reference TRBV7-9 and TRBJ2-7, is DTGVSQNPRHKITKRGQNVTFRCDPISEHNRLYWYRQTLGQGPEFLTYFQNEAQLEKSRLLSDRFSAERPKGSFSTLEIQRTEQGDSAMYLCASSFLAGGRDEQYFGPGTRLTVT.

The chain couples TRBV28 to TRBJ1-1, with TRBD1 identical over 7 bases. J was trimmed by 13 bases and V by 2 bases; bases with no gene match: 13. Looked up from germline, CDR1 is MDHEN and CDR2 is SYDVKM. The CDR3 spans 14 residues. The CDR3 DNA reads TGTGCCAGCAGTTTAAACAGGGGCGGGTCGGGATATTTCTTT. The encoded protein is CASSLNRGGSGYFF.

This chain uses TRBV19 with TRBJ1-5; maybe TRBD1 (5 bases). Deletions cut 5 bases from V and 4 bases from J, with 12 bases between. The CDR3 has 14 residues. Germline CDR1 LNHDA, CDR2 SQIVND (reference sequence). CDR3 sequence (DNA): TGTGCCAGTAGTTTGGGGAGGGGAAATCAGCCCCAGCATTTT. Its protein product is CASSLGRGNQPQHF.

The chain is built from TRBV18 and TRBJ1-1, with unresolved D. Germline V gives CDR1 KGHSH, CDR2 LQKENI. This CDR3 has 14 residues. V shed 6 bases and J shed 6 bases, with 17 bases lying between them. Here the CDR3 DNA reads TGTGCCAGCTCGGGAGGACTGGGGTCAGCTGAAGCTTTCTTT. Protein: CASSGGLGSAEAFF.

This chain connects TRBV6-5 to TRBJ1-2; 10 bases align to TRBD1. Germline V lookup: CDR1 MNHEY, CDR2 SVGAGI. The CDR3 is made up of 13 amino acids. Trimming cost V 7 bases and J 8 bases; bases outside gene matches: 7. This CDR3 is CASIPTGGAGYTF. DNA for the CDR3: TGTGCCAGCATCCCGACAGGGGGCGCGGGCTACACCTTC.

The J gene is TRBJ2-7, the V gene TRBV28; TRBD2 matches 9 bases. Germline CDR1 and CDR2: MDHEN and SYDVKM. This CDR3 comprises 13 residues. The J segment lost 4 bases and the V segment lost 7 bases, leaving 5 bases of the junction unmatched. The CDR3 DNA reads TGTGCCAGCAAGCCGGGACTAGCTTACGAGCAGTACTTC. Protein: CASKPGLAYEQYF.

The rearrangement joins TRBV28 to TRBJ2-7, with TRBD1 matching 7 bases. CDR3 length: 15 residues. Germline loops: CDR1 MDHEN, CDR2 SYDVKM. The ends lost 4 bases at V and 3 bases at J; junction bases unmatched: 9. The CDR3 DNA reads as TGTGCCAGCAGTTCGGAGCGCAGGGGGTTCTACGAGCAGTACGTC. This encodes CASSSERRGFYEQYV.

The chain combines TRBV28 with TRBJ2-7; 7 bases match TRBD1. Germline trimming cut 5 bases from V and 2 bases from J; bases unmatched to any gene: 6. The CDR3 has 14 residues. CDR1 MDHEN and CDR2 SYDVKM come from the germline V gene. The CDR3 is CASSITGDAYEQYF. As DNA, the CDR3 is TGTGCCAGCAGTATAACAGGGGATGCCTACGAGCAGTACTTC.

This chain uses TRBV28 with TRBJ2-4, with 7 bases that match TRBD1. The V segment lost 5 bases and the J segment 5 bases; nucleotides outside the gene matches: 3. This CDR3 contains 13 residues. CDR1 and CDR2 (germline): MDHEN, SYDVKM. The CDR3 is CASSVTGQNIQYF. The CDR3 nucleotides read TGTGCCAGCAGTGTGACAGGGCAAAACATTCAGTACTTC.

This rearrangement joins TRBV2 to TRBJ1-2; 9 bases fit TRBD1. The CDR3 is 12 residues long. The V gene end was trimmed by 11 bases and the J gene end by 2 bases; junction bases not matched to a gene: 3. CDR1 and CDR2 (germline): SNHLY, FYNNEI. The CDR3 reads CAEGQGNYGYTF. For the CDR3, the DNA is TGTGCCGAAGGACAGGGGAACTATGGCTACACCTTC.

The V gene is TRBV5-1, the J gene TRBJ2-1; perhaps TRBD2 as D (6 bases). This CDR3 contains 15 residues. Germline-derived CDR1 and CDR2 are SGHRS and YFSETQ. V lost 4 bases and J lost 2, with 13 bases in between. CDR3 sequence: CASSSTSPAYNEQFF. For the CDR3, the DNA is TGCGCCAGCAGCAGTACTAGCCCCGCCTACAATGAGCAGTTCTTC.

The rearrangement uses TRBV11-3 and TRBJ2-1, with no clear D. V lost 2 bases, J lost 8 bases, and 13 bases lay in between. Germline V gives CDR1 SGHNT, CDR2 YENEEA. The CDR3 length is 14 residues. The CDR3 loop is CASSLSFLEHEQFF. The CDR3 DNA reads TGTGCCAGCAGCTTATCGTTCCTAGAGCATGAGCAGTTCTTC.

This sequence joins TRBV5-6 and TRBJ1-1; D is possibly TRBD1 (6 bases). This CDR3 has 12 residues. Germline assignment: CDR1 SGHDT and CDR2 YYEEEE. V was pared by 3 bases and J by 7 bases, with 10 bases between. CDR3 bases: TGTGCCAGCAGCTCCAACAGGGATGAAGCTTTCTTT. As protein: CASSSNRDEAFF.

The chain links TRBV11-2 to TRBJ1-2; no reliable D call. Germline assignment: CDR1 SGHAT and CDR2 FQNNGV. This CDR3 contains 13 residues. Trimming shortened V by 2 bases and J by 5 bases, and 9 bases separated the two germline ends. The CDR3 sequence: CASSLPAMYGYTF. The CDR3 nucleotides are TGTGCCAGCAGCTTACCAGCGATGTATGGCTACACCTTC.